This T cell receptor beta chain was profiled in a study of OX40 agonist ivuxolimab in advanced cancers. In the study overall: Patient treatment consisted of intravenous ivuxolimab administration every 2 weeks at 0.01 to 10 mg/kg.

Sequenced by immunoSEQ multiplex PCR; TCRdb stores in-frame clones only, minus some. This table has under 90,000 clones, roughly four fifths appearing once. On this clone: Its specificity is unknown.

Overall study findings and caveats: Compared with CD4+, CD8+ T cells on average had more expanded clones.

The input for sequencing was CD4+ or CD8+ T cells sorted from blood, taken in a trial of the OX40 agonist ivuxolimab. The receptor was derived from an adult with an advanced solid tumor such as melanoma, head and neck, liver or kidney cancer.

The CDR3 bases are TGTGCCAGCAGCCCCACCTTGGGGGTGGGCTCACCCCTCCACTTT. Residues: CASSPTLGVGSPLHF. The chain combines TRBV5-6 with TRBJ1-6; D is possibly TRBD1 (5 bases). This CDR3 has 15 amino acids. Trimming shortened V by 4 bases and J by 10 bases, and 18 bases separated the two germline ends. Germline V gene sequence: CDR1 SGHDT, CDR2 YYEEEE. The full variable domain, in which reference TRBV5-6 and TRBJ1-6 provide the parts outside the CDR3, is DAGVTQSPTHLIKTRGQQVTLRCSPKSGHDTVSWYQQALGQGPQFIFQYYEEEERQRGNFPDRFSGHQFPNYSSELNVNALLLGDSALYLCASSPTLGVGSPLHFGNGTRLTVT.